This entry features one T cell receptor (beta chain) sequence. The method was immunoSEQ multiplex PCR; TCRdb's version includes in-frame clones alone and lacks a portion of them. Counted here are about 380,000 clones, 95% occurring once; the ten biggest clones make up approximately 0.02%. This sample stems from a study of shared T cell receptors in the human thymus. CDR3 length: 19 residues. CDR1 and CDR2 from the germline V gene are ENHRY and SYGVKD. V lost 6 bases, J lost 4 bases, and 22 bases stayed unmatched. Sequencing input: thymocytes. This clonotype was sampled from a human donor. The genes are TRBV10-3 and TRBJ2-7; 9 bases align to TRBD1. In DNA form, the CDR3 reads TGTGCCATCAGCGACTGGGGGACAGGGCCTTCGAGGATGGGGTACGAGCAGTACTTC. Translation: CAISDWGTGPSRMGYEQYF.